This TCR beta chain was found in a study of cytomegalovirus exposure and HLA in healthy donors. On the study more broadly: One earlier analysis, a look at 180 million or so T cells, found some 120 million unique TCR beta sequences. Broader study findings: Published work reported that the classifier diagnosed cytomegalovirus status with high specificity and sensitivity. Researchers left out some V segments, among them TRBV6-2 and TRBV6-3, as indistinguishable. A list of 164 TCR beta chains associated with cytomegalovirus was given.

As concerns this clone: The antigen remains unidentified.

The study ran its PCR with 60 Vbeta and 13 Jbeta primers. The protocol was immunoSEQ multiplex PCR, while the TCRdb copy is restricted to in-frame clones and leaves out a portion. Of some 250,000 clones listed, roughly 82% are singletons. J lost 10 bases, V lost 6 bases, and 6 bases had no gene match. The length of the CDR3 is 11 residues. The germline V gene encodes CDR1 SNHLY and CDR2 FYNNEI. Sequences were obtained from PBMCs. The origin of this receptor is a woman aged 40 to 55 in good health and CMV-seropositive. The V call is TRBV2, the J call TRBJ2-7, with 7 bases lining up with TRBD2. For the CDR3, the DNA is TGTGCCAGCAGGGGGCGGGGGTTTCAGTACTTC. This codes for CASRGRGFQYF.